This T cell receptor beta chain was sequenced for a study of CD8+CD57+ T cells in acquired aplastic anemia. Study background: Sorted CD4+ and CD8+ cells gave an average of around 3.3 ug of DNA.

This CDR3 contains 15 residues. CDR1 and CDR2 (germline): WNHNN, SYGVQD (reference sequence). Trimming cost V 5 bases and J 2 bases; bases outside gene matches: 7. TCR beta VDJ and CDR3 were profiled, and genomic DNA was the template. MiXCR, applied by TCRdb to the reads, yields one record per CDR3 protein. The sample holds some 200,000 distinct CDR3 sequences, around 32% seen once. The chain links TRBV10-1 to TRBJ1-2; 8 bases match TRBD1. Sequenced sample: sorted CD4+, CD8+, or CD8+CD57+ T cells (not recorded which) from PBMCs. The source of this sequence is a human donor in good health, serving as a control. This CDR3 is CASSSSRDRNYGYTF. The CDR3 DNA follows: TGCGCCAGCAGTTCATCCCGGGACAGGAACTATGGCTACACCTTC.